These 5 T cell receptor beta chains share one sample of origin, sequenced in a study of blood T cell repertoires in COVID-19. Data came from immunoSEQ multiplex PCR; TCRdb stores just in-frame clones and leaves some out. The sample contains 55,000 to 75,000 clones, nearly 90% of which appear only once. The sequenced sample was peripheral blood. Receptors were obtained from a man aged 60 to 69 with acute or convalescent COVID-19.

Only a few counts were recorded for this clone. The chain carries TRBV6-5 and TRBJ2-2; 13 bases are shared with TRBD2. The CDR3 sequence is 15 residues long. Germline assignment: CDR1 MNHEY and CDR2 SVGAGI. V lost 6 bases to trimming and J lost 8 bases; unmatched junction nucleotides: 6. The CDR3 region is CASRILAGGPGELFF. The CDR3, as DNA: TGTGCCAGCAGAATACTAGCGGGGGGGCCGGGGGAGCTGTTTTTT.

The genes are TRBV6-5 and TRBJ1-2; D is possibly TRBD1 (6 bases). The germline CDR1 and CDR2 sequences are MNHEY and SVGAGI. This CDR3 is built from 14 residues. V lost 2 bases to trimming and J lost 3 bases, with 10 bases between them. Here the CDR3 DNA reads TGTGCCAGCAGTTACGGGGGGGCCGACTATGGCTACACCTTC. Amino acid sequence: CASSYGGADYGYTF.

This rearrangement joins TRBV18 to TRBJ2-7, with D perhaps TRBD1 (6 bases). In germline, CDR1 is KGHSH, CDR2 LQKENI. This CDR3 comprises 14 residues. Trimming cost V 3 bases and J 4 bases, with 13 bases left between them. CDR3 bases: TGTGCCAGCTCACCGAGTGGGGGCGGTTACGAGCAGTACTTC. This gives the protein CASSPSGGGYEQYF.

The chain couples TRBV30 to TRBJ1-4; D gene ambiguous. Germline CDR1 GTSNPN, CDR2 SVGIG (reference sequence). This CDR3 region has 13 residues. Trimming pared 3 bases from V and 3 bases from J, leaving 8 bases between. CDR3 bases: TGTGCCTGGAGCCTGAGGGCTAATGAAAAACTGTTTTTT. It codes for CAWSLRANEKLFF.

This chain joins TRBV18 and TRBJ1-3; 7 bases are shared with TRBD1. The germline V gene encodes CDR1 KGHSH and CDR2 LQKENI. The CDR3 loop spans 15 amino acids. The V gene end was trimmed by 2 bases and the J gene end by 2 bases; junction bases not matched to a gene: 3. The DNA of the CDR3 is TGTGCCAGCTCACCAGGGACAGCTACTGGAAACACCATATATTTT. It encodes CASSPGTATGNTIYF.